The 15 T cell receptor beta chains given below trace back to one sample, sequenced in a study of a mutant IDH1 vaccine in newly diagnosed glioma. Measured with immunoSEQ multiplex PCR; TCRdb has only the in-frame clones, and not every one. The sample shows about 60,000 clones, around 84% of them seen only once. As to time point: week 11, during vaccination. It was 300 ug of mutant IDH1 20-mer peptide that made up each vaccine dose, given with topical imiquimod. What these receptors recognize is not known. Sequencing was performed on PBMCs, taken from a glioma patient whose treatment included an IDH1 peptide vaccine. Receptor source: a woman in her forties or fifties with glioma.

This clone appeared a few times. The limits of the CDR3 on the DNA are not certain, so only TCRdb's listed CDR3 is given. This chain links TRBV5-1 with TRBJ1-5. The CDR3 region is 15 residues in length, termini included. Germline CDR1 reads SGHRS; CDR2 reads YFSETQ. The CDR3 sequence is CASSTSGAPGQPQHF.

The gene calls are TRBV7-2 and TRBJ2-7; no firm D call. Germline V lookup: CDR1 SGHTA, CDR2 FQGNSA. V was shortened by 0 bases and J by 0 bases, with 6 bases between the two germline ends. The CDR3 totals 14 residues. CDR3 sequence (DNA): TGTGCCAGCAGCTTAGCCCACAGCTCCTACGAGCAGTACTTC. Residues: CASSLAHSSYEQYF. Complete variable domain (other parts from reference TRBV7-2 and TRBJ2-7): GAGVSQSPSNKVTEKGKDVELRCDPISGHTALYWYRQSLGQGLEFLIYFQGNSAPDKSGLPSDRFSAERTGGSVSTLTIQRTQQEDSAVYLCASSLAHSSYEQYFGPGTRLTVT.

V gene TRBV5-1 combines with J gene TRBJ1-1; possible D gene TRBD1, 6 bases. This CDR3 comprises 17 residues. The germline V gene has CDR1 SGHRS and CDR2 YFSETQ. Trimming stripped 0 bases from V and 3 bases from J, with 18 bases between. The CDR3 region has the DNA TGCGCCAGCAGCTTGGGGGACACTTCGTCGGGTTACACTGAAGCTTTCTTT. Translation: CASSLGDTSSGYTEAFF.

This clone has only one observation. At one boundary the junction diverges from the germline segment, which might be a read error. The rearrangement uses TRBV7-2 and TRBJ2-3; tentative D call: TRBD1 (5 bases). The CDR3 has 17 amino acids. Germline loops: CDR1 SGHTA, CDR2 FQGNSA. CDR3 DNA: TGTGCCAGCAGCTTAGCAGGGGTTGCAGGCAGCAGAGATACGCAGTATTTT. This sequence encodes CASSLAGVAGSRDTQYF. The variable domain in full, with the rest retrieved from reference TRBV7-2 and TRBJ2-3, is GAGVSQSPSNKVTEKGKDVELRCDPISGHTALYWYRQSLGQGLEFLIYFQGNSAPDKSGLPSDRFSAERTGGSVSTLTIQRTQQEDSAVYLCASSLAGVAGSRDTQYFGPGTRLTVL.

The V and J genes are TRBV6-6 and TRBJ2-1, with unresolved D. Trimming removed 7 bases from V and 0 bases from J, with 7 bases in between. Germline CDR1 is MNHNY and CDR2 is SVGAGI (reference sequence). The CDR3 consists of 13 residues. CDR3 protein: CASIQDSYNEQFF. CDR3 nucleotide sequence: TGTGCCAGCATCCAGGACTCCTACAATGAGCAGTTCTTC.

This rearrangement joins TRBV19 to TRBJ1-6, with D uncertain. V was pared by 7 bases and J by 0 bases, with 13 bases between. The CDR3 is 16 residues long. Per germline, CDR1 LNHDA and CDR2 SQIVND (reference sequence). Written as DNA, the CDR3 is TGTGCCAGTACCCCTGGGTGGGGCTCCTATAATTCACCCCTCCACTTT. Encoded protein: CASTPGWGSYNSPLHF.

As regards this clone: The conserved closing phenylalanine or tryptophan is absent in this CDR3, likely reflecting a read error. No DNA is shown, since the ends of the CDR3 on it are uncertain; the CDR3 is the one TCRdb lists. The gene calls are TRBV6-1 and TRBJ2-7; TRBD1 is the table's D call, not checked against the DNA. From germline, CDR1 is MNHNS and CDR2 SASEGT. The CDR3 contains 9 residues when both ends are counted. The CDR3 sequence is CASSLDRRI.

The V and J genes are TRBV5-1 and TRBJ2-1, with 10 bases lining up with TRBD2. Germline lookup yields CDR1 SGHRS and CDR2 YFSETQ. Trimming cost V 4 bases and J 3 bases; bases outside gene matches: 1. CDR3 size: 14 residues. This chain's CDR3 is CASSASGGYNEQFF. CDR3 DNA: TGCGCCAGCAGCGCTAGCGGGGGCTACAATGAGCAGTTCTTC.

The chain couples TRBV5-5 to TRBJ2-7, with D possibly being TRBD1 (6 bases). Germline assignment: CDR1 SGHKS and CDR2 YYEKEE (reference sequence). Deletions cut 4 bases from V and 3 bases from J, with 11 bases between. CDR3 length: 13 residues. Here the CDR3 DNA reads TGTGCCAGCAGCGCAGGACAGATCTACGAGCAGTACTTC. Its protein product is CASSAGQIYEQYF.

This clone was counted only a few times. This sequence joins TRBV10-3 and TRBJ1-6, with unresolved D. The CDR3 runs 16 residues. Trimming pared 0 bases from V and 4 bases from J, leaving 10 bases between. Germline-derived CDR1 and CDR2 are ENHRY and SYGVKD. CDR3 sequence (DNA): TGTGCCATCAGTGAGTCTGTGACAAGTTATAATTCACCCCTCCACTTT. This codes for CAISESVTSYNSPLHF.

V usage is TRBV19 and J usage is TRBJ2-1; D is undetermined. V was cut by 5 bases and J by 3 bases, with 17 bases left in between. This CDR3 region has 16 residues. Germline V gene lookup returns CDR1 LNHDA and CDR2 SQIVND (reference sequence). The CDR3: CASSLGARFGYNEQFF. CDR3 in DNA: TGTGCCAGTAGTCTAGGTGCTCGGTTCGGCTACAATGAGCAGTTCTTC.

The chain recombines TRBV5-5 with TRBJ2-5; the D gene is possibly TRBD1 (5 bases). CDR3 length: 15 amino acids. The germline V and J ends were trimmed by 0 bases and 5 bases, with 14 bases remaining between them. CDR1 and CDR2 from the germline V gene are SGHKS and YYEKEE (reference sequence). CDR3 loop: CASSLGTRVGETQYF. The CDR3 DNA is TGTGCCAGCAGCTTGGGGACCAGGGTCGGCGAGACCCAGTACTTC.

The chain has TRBV14 and TRBJ1-5; D ambiguous. The V end was cut by 2 bases, the J end by 1 base, with 6 bases between. CDR3 length: 14 amino acids. Germline loops: CDR1 SGHDN, CDR2 FVKESK. CDR3 DNA: TGTGCCAGCAGCCAACTCGGAAGCAATCAGCCCCAGCATTTT. It specifies CASSQLGSNQPQHF.

This chain joins TRBV2 and TRBJ2-3, with D maybe TRBD2 (7 bases). This CDR3 has 16 amino acids. Germline-derived CDR1 and CDR2 are SNHLY and FYNNEI. V lost 3 bases and J lost 1, with 14 bases in between. DNA for the CDR3: TGTGCCAGCAGTGAGAGGGGGGGGCGACGCACAGATACGCAGTATTTT. Its translation is CASSERGGRRTDTQYF.

This clone has just one count. This chain connects TRBV6-5 to TRBJ1-2, with TRBD1 identical over 9 bases. CDR1 and CDR2 (germline): MNHEY, SVGAGI. Germline trimming cut 4 bases from V and 8 bases from J; bases unmatched to any gene: 5. CDR3 length: 13 amino acids. In DNA form, the CDR3 reads TGTGCCAGCAGTTCAACGGACAGGGGCGGCTACACCTTC. Residues: CASSSTDRGGYTF.